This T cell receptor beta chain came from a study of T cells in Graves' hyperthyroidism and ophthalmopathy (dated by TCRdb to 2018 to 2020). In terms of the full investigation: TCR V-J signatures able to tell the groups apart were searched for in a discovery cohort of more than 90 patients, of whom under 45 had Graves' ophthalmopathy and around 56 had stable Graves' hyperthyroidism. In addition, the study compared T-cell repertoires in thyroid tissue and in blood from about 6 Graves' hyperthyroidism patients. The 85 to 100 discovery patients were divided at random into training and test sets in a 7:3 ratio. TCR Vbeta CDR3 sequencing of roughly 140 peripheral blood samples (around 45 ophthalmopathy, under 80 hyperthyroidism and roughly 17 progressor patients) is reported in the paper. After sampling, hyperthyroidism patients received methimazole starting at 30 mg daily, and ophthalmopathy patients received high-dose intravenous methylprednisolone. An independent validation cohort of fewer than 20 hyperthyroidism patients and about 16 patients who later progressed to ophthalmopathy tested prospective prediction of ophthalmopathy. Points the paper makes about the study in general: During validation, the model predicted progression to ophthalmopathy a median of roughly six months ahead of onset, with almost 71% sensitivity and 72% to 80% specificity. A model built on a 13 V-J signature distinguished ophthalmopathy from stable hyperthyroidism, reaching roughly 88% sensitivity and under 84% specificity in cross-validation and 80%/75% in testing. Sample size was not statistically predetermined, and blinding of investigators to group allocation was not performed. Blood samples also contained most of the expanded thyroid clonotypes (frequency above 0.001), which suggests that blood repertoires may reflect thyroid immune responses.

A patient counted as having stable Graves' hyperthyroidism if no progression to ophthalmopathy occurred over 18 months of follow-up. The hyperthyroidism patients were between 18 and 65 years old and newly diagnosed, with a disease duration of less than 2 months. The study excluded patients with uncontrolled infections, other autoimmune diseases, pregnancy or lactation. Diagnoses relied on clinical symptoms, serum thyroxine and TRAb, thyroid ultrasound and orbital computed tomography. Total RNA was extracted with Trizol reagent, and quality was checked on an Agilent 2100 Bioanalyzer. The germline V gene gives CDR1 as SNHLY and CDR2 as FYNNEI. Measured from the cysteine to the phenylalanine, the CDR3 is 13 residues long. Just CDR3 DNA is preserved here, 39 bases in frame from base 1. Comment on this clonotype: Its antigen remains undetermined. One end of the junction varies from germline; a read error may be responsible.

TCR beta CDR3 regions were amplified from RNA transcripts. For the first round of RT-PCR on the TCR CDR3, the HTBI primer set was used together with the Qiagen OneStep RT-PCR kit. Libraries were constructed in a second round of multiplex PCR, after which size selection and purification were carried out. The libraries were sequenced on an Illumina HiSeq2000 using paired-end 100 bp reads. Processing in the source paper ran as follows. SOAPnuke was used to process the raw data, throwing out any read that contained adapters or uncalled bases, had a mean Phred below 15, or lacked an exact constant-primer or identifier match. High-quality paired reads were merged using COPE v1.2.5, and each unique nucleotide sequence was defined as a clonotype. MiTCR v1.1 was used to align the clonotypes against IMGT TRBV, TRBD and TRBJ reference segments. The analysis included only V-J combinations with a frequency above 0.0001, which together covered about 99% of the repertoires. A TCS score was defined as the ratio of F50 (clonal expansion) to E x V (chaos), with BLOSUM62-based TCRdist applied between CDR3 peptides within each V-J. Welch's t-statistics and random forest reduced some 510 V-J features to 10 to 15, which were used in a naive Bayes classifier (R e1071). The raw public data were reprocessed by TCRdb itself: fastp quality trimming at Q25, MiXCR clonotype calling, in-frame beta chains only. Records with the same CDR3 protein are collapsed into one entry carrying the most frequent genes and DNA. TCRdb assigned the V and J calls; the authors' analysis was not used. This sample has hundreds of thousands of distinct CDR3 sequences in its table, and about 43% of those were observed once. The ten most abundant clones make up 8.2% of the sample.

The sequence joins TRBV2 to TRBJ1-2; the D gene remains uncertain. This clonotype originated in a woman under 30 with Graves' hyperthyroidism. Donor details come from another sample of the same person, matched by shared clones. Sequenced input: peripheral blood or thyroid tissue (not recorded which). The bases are TGTGCCAGCAGTCCGGGAAATAACTATGGCTACGCCTTC. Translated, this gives CASSPGNNYGYAF.